The 15 T cell receptor beta chains below all came from one sample that was sequenced in a study of blood T cell repertoires in COVID-19. Only in-frame clones appear in the TCRdb table, and some are missing; sequencing was by immunoSEQ multiplex PCR. The table includes about 47,000 clones, roughly 87% detected once. Sample: peripheral blood. The origin of the receptors is a man in his fifties with active COVID-19.

This clone was recorded only once. This chain uses TRBV19 with TRBJ1-2; a weak D match, TRBD1 (5 bases). The CDR3 contains 13 residues. Germline V gene data show CDR1 as LNHDA and CDR2 as SQIVND (reference sequence). Trimming removed 5 bases from V and 6 bases from J, with 13 bases in between. CDR3 protein: CASSWQGSNGYTF. The CDR3 DNA reads as TGTGCCAGTAGTTGGCAGGGATCCAATGGCTACACCTTC.

The chain has TRBV29-1 and TRBJ2-5, with D perhaps TRBD1 (6 bases). CDR1 SQVTM and CDR2 ANQGSEA come from the germline V gene. CDR3 length: 15 residues. V was cut by 0 bases and J by 4 bases, with 15 bases left in between. Written as DNA, the CDR3 is TGCAGCGTTGAAGATCCTAGGACAGTTTTAGAGACCCAGTACTTC. Translating gives CSVEDPRTVLETQYF.

The V and J genes are TRBV24-1 and TRBJ2-2; TRBD1 might be the D (5 bases). This CDR3 region has 13 residues. Germline CDR1 reads KGHDR; CDR2 reads SFDVKD. Deletions cut 7 bases from V and 6 bases from J, with 11 bases between. This CDR3 is CATRGPPPGELFF. CDR3 nucleotide sequence: TGTGCCACCAGGGGGCCCCCTCCCGGGGAGCTGTTTTTT.

The gene calls are TRBV25-1 and TRBJ1-1, with 7 bases aligning to TRBD1. Germline V gene data show CDR1 as MGHDK and CDR2 as SYGVNS. This CDR3 contains 11 residues. With 11 bases clipped from V and 11 bases from J, the junction kept 11 bases outside the gene matches. CDR3 region: CACNGAGGAFF. DNA of the CDR3: TGTGCCTGCAATGGGGCAGGGGGGGCTTTCTTT.

The chain couples TRBV18 to TRBJ2-2, with TRBD1 identical over 7 bases. Trimming cost V 3 bases and J 3 bases; bases outside gene matches: 4. The CDR3 runs to 15 residues. Germline loops: CDR1 KGHSH, CDR2 LQKENI. The CDR3 coding sequence is TGTGCCAGCTCACCTTCGCAGGGGGACACCGGGGAGCTGTTTTTT. Translation: CASSPSQGDTGELFF.

This sequence joins TRBV2 and TRBJ1-3, with 7 bases identical to TRBD1. Germline V gene lookup returns CDR1 SNHLY and CDR2 FYNNEI. This CDR3 has 13 residues. V trimming: 6 bases; J trimming: 5 bases; junction bases outside the gene matches: 4. The CDR3 is CASSGQVRNTIYF. The DNA for the CDR3 is TGTGCCAGCAGCGGACAGGTTCGAAACACCATATATTTT.

The chain is built from TRBV12-2 and TRBJ1-5; no DNA check was done on the table's D call, TRBD1. TRBV12-2 is reported as a pseudogene. This CDR3 has 15 amino acids. CDR3 protein: CASRLGRQGNQPQHF. CDR3 nucleotide sequence: TGTGCAAGTCGCTTAGGGCGACAGGGAAATCAGCCCCAGCATTTT.

The rearrangement links TRBV10-3 to TRBJ1-2, with D possibly being TRBD1 (6 bases). This CDR3 is 12 amino acids long. The V gene lost 5 bases and the J gene lost 6 bases, with 10 bases spanning the gap. CDR1 ENHRY and CDR2 SYGVKD come from the germline V gene. The CDR3 coding sequence is TGTGCCATCAGTACAGGGCTTGATGGCTACACCTTC. Translating gives CAISTGLDGYTF.

The CDR3 loop reads CASSFWGQRDTQYF. CDR3 sequence (DNA): TGTGCCAGCAGCTTTTGGGGACAGCGAGATACGCAGTATTTT. The V call is TRBV11-2, the J call TRBJ2-3; TRBD1 matches 7 bases. The ends lost 3 bases at V and 5 bases at J; junction bases unmatched: 5. Per germline, CDR1 SGHAT and CDR2 FQNNGV. The CDR3 is made up of 14 amino acids. The full variable domain, rest sourced from reference TRBV11-2 and TRBJ2-3, is EAGVAQSPRYKIIEKRQSVAFWCNPISGHATLYWYQQILGQGPKLLIQFQNNGVVDDSQLPKDRFSAERLKGVDSTLKIQPAKLEDSAVYLCASSFWGQRDTQYFGPGTRLTVL.

The CDR3 here is CASSSGQLSEQYV. The DNA for the CDR3 is TGTGCCAGCAGCTCGGGACAGCTCTCCGAGCAGTACGTC. The chain joins TRBV7-8 to TRBJ2-7; 7 bases align to TRBD1. Germline V gene lookup returns CDR1 SGHVS and CDR2 FQNEAQ. Trimming took 4 bases from V and 6 from J; bases not matched to a gene: 6. The CDR3 sequence is 13 residues long.

The chain employs TRBV5-5 and TRBJ1-5; 7 bases map to TRBD1. The length of the CDR3 is 15 residues. The germline CDR1 and CDR2 sequences are SGHKS and YYEKEE (reference sequence). V was clipped by 3 bases and J by 6 bases; unmatched bases: 9. CDR3 in amino acids: CASSSIDRVSQPQHF. The CDR3, as DNA: TGTGCCAGCAGCTCTATTGACAGGGTGAGTCAGCCCCAGCATTTT.

The chain carries TRBV25-1 and TRBJ2-1, with D unresolved. The CDR3 extends over 15 amino acids. Deletions cut 5 bases from V and 0 bases from J, with 11 bases between. The germline gives CDR1 MGHDK, CDR2 SYGVNS. The CDR3 loop is CASSNADFSYNEQFF. The CDR3 DNA is TGTGCCAGCAGTAACGCGGATTTCTCCTACAATGAGCAGTTCTTC.

This sequence joins TRBV7-9 and TRBJ2-2, with 8 bases fitting TRBD2. Losses at the gene ends were 1 base for V and 4 bases for J; bases not matched to a gene: 8. This CDR3 is built from 17 residues. The germline V gene encodes CDR1 SEHNR and CDR2 FQNEAQ (reference sequence). The CDR3 DNA reads as TGTGCCAGCAGCTTAGTCTCGTCTAGCGGGCTCACCGGGGAGCTGTTTTTT. Amino acid sequence: CASSLVSSSGLTGELFF.

This chain links TRBV7-9 with TRBJ2-5; perhaps TRBD2 as D (5 bases). Trimming removed 0 bases from V and 5 bases from J, with 10 bases in between. This CDR3 contains 14 residues. Germline lookup yields CDR1 SEHNR and CDR2 FQNEAQ (reference sequence). The CDR3, as DNA: TGTGCCAGCAGCTTAGCGACCGGGGTTGAGACCCAGTACTTC. Protein: CASSLATGVETQYF.

The CDR3 loop is CATMLMGQRNTIYF. The CDR3 DNA follows: TGTGCCACCATGCTCATGGGACAGCGAAACACCATATATTTT. The rearrangement links TRBV28 to TRBJ1-3, with 7 nucleotides matching TRBD1. After removal of 10 bases from V and 5 bases from J, the junction contained 11 bases not matched to a gene. The CDR3 consists of 14 residues. Germline lookup yields CDR1 MDHEN and CDR2 SYDVKM. Full variable domain (outside the CDR3, taken from reference TRBV28 and TRBJ1-3): DVKVTQSSRYLVKRTGEKVFLECVQDMDHENMFWYRQDPGLGLRLIYFSYDVKMKEKGDIPEGYSVSREKKERFSLILESASTNQTSMYLCATMLMGQRNTIYFGEGSWLTVV.